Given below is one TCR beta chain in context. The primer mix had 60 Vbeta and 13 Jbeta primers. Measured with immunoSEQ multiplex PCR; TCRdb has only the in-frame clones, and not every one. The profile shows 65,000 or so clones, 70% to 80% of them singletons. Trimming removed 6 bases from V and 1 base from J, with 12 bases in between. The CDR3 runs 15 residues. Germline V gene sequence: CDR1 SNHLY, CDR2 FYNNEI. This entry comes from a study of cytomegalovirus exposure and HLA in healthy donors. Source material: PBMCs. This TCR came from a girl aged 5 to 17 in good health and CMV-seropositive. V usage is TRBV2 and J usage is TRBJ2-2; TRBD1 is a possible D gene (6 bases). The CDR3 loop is CASSPQGGNTGELFF. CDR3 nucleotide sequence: TGTGCCAGCAGCCCACAGGGCGGGAACACCGGGGAGCTGTTTTTT.